The source of this TCR beta chain is a study of cytomegalovirus exposure and HLA in healthy donors. PCR used 60 Vbeta primers and 13 Jbeta primers. Assay used: immunoSEQ multiplex PCR; TCRdb lists only in-frame clones, some missing. The sample includes 200,000 or so clones, about three quarters of them seen just once. The TCR sequence derives from a man aged 18 to 35 in good health and CMV-seronegative. Input material: PBMCs.

CDR3 protein: CASSDRGVYGYTF. As DNA, the CDR3 is TGTGCCAGCTCGGACAGGGGTGTCTATGGCTACACCTTC. This sequence joins TRBV25-1 and TRBJ1-2; 9 bases align to TRBD1. Germline lookup yields CDR1 MGHDK and CDR2 SYGVNS. The CDR3 consists of 13 residues. Unmatched junction bases numbered 5, after V lost 8 bases and J lost 4 bases.